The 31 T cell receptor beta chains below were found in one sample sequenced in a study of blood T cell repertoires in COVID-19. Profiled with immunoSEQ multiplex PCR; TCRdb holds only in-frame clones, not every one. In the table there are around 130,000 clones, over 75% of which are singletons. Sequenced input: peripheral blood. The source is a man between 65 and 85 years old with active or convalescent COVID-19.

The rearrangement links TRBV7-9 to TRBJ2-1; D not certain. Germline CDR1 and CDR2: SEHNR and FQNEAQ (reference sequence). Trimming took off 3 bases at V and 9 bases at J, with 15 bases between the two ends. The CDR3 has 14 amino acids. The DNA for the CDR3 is TGTGCCAGCAGCTTGAGAGCCGCTGCCACTGAGCAGTTCTTC. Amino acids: CASSLRAAATEQFF.

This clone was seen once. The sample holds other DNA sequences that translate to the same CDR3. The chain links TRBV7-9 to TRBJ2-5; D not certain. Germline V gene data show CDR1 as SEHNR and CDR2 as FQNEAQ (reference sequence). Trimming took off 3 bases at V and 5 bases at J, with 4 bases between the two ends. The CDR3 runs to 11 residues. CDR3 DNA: TGTGCCAGCAGCTTCGGGGAGACCCAGTACTTC. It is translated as CASSFGETQYF.

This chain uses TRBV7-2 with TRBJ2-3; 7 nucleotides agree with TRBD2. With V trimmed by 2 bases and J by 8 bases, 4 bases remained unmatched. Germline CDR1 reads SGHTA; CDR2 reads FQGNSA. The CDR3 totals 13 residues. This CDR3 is CASSLPLAGTQYF. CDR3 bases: TGTGCCAGCAGCTTACCTTTAGCGGGTACGCAGTATTTT.

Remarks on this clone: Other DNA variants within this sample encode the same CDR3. The chain's CDR3 is CASSQVGGNTEAFF. As DNA, the CDR3 is TGTGCCAGCAGCCAAGTAGGGGGGAACACTGAAGCTTTCTTT. The chain couples TRBV3-1 (or the pseudogene TRBV3-2) to TRBJ1-1, with D perhaps matching TRBD1 (6 bases). This CDR3 has 14 amino acids. V was pared by 1 base and J by 1 base, with 7 bases between. Germline V gives CDR1 LGHDT, CDR2 YNNKEL (reference sequence).

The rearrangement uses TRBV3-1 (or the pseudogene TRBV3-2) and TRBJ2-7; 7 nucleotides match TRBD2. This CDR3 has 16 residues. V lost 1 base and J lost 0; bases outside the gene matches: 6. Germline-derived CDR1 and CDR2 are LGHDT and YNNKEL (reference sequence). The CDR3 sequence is CASSQGPSGLSYEQYF. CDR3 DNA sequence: TGTGCCAGCAGCCAAGGGCCTAGCGGCCTCTCCTACGAGCAGTACTTC.

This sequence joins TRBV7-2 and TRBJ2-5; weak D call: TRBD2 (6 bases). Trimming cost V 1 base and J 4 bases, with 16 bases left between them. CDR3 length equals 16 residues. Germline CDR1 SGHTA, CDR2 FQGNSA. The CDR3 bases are TGTGCCAGCAGCTTAGGGTTTATCGGGAGCCCAGAGACCCAGTACTTC. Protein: CASSLGFIGSPETQYF.

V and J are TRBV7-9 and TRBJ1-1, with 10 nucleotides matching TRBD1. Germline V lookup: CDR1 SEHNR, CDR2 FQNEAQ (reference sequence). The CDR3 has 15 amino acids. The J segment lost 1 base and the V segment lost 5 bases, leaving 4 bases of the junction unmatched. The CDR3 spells CASSPGDRGNTEAFF. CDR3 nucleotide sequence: TGTGCCAGCAGCCCCGGGGACAGGGGGAACACTGAAGCTTTCTTT.

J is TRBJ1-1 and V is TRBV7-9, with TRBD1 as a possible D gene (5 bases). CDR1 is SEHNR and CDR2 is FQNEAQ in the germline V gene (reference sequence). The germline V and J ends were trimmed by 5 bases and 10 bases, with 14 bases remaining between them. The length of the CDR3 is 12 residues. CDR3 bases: TGTGCCAGCAGCCCGGGGGAAGGTGGAGCTTTCTTT. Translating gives CASSPGEGGAFF.

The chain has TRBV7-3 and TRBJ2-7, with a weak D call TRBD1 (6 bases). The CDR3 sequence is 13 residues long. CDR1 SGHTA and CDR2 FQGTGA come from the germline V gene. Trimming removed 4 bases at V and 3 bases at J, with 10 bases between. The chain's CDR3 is CASSWETGYEQYF. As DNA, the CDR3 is TGTGCCAGCAGCTGGGAGACAGGCTACGAGCAGTACTTC. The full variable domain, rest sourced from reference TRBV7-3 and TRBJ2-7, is GAGVSQTPSNKVTEKGKYVELRCDPISGHTALYWYRQSLGQGPEFLIYFQGTGAADDSGLPNDRFFAVRPEGSVSTLKIQRTERGDSAVYLCASSWETGYEQYFGPGTRLTVT.

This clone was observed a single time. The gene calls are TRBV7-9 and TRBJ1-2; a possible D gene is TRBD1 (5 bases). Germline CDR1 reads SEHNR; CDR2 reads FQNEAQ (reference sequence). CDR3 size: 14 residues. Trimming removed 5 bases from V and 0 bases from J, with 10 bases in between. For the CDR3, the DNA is TGTGCCAGCAGCCTGGACATCTCTAACTATGGCTACACCTTC. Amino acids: CASSLDISNYGYTF.

The CDR3 bases are TGTGCCAGCGGCAGGAGGACAGGGTGGCCCACTGAAGCTTTCTTT. Protein sequence: CASGRRTGWPTEAFF. This chain uses TRBV28 with TRBJ1-1; 8 bases line up with TRBD1. The CDR3 contains 15 residues. Germline V gene data show CDR1 as MDHEN and CDR2 as SYDVKM. The junction had 12 bases not matched to a gene; V was cut back by 8 bases and J by 4 bases. Full variable domain (rest looked up from reference TRBV28 and TRBJ1-1): DVKVTQSSRYLVKRTGEKVFLECVQDMDHENMFWYRQDPGLGLRLIYFSYDVKMKEKGDIPEGYSVSREKKERFSLILESASTNQTSMYLCASGRRTGWPTEAFFGQGTRLTVV.

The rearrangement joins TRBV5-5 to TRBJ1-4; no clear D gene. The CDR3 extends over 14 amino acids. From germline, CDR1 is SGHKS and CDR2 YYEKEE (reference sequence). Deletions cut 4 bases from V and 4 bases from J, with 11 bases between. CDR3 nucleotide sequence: TGTGCCAGCAGCCCGACCGGGAATAATGAAAAACTGTTTTTT. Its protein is CASSPTGNNEKLFF.

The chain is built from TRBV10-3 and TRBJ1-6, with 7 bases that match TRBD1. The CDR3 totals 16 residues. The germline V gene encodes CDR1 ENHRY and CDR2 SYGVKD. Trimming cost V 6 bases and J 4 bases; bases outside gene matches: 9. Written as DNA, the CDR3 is TGTGCCATCAGAGCGACAGGGAAGGCTTATAATTCACCCCTCCACTTT. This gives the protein CAIRATGKAYNSPLHF.

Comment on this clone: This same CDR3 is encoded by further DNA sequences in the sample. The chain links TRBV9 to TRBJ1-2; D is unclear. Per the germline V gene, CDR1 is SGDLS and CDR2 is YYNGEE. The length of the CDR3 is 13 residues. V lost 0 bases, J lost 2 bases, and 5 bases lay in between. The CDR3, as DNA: TGTGCCAGCAGCGTAGACAGCAACTATGGCTACACCTTC. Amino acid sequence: CASSVDSNYGYTF.

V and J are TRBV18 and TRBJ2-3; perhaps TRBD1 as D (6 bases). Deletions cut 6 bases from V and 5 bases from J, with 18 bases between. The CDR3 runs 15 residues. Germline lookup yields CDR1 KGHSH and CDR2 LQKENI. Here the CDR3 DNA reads TGTGCCAGCTCCGCGTCCGCGGACAGAGGAGATACGCAGTATTTT. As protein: CASSASADRGDTQYF.

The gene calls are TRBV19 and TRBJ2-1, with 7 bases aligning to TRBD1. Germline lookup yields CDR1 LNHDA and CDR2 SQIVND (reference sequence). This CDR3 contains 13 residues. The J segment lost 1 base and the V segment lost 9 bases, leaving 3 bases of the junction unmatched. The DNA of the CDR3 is TGTGCCAGCTCGGGACAGTCCTACAATGAGCAGTTCTTC. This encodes CASSGQSYNEQFF.

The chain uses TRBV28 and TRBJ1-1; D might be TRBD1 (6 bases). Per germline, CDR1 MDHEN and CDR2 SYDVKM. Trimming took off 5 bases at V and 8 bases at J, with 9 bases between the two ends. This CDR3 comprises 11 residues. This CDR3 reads CASSQDSEAFF. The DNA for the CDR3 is TGTGCCAGCAGTCAGGACAGCGAAGCTTTCTTT.

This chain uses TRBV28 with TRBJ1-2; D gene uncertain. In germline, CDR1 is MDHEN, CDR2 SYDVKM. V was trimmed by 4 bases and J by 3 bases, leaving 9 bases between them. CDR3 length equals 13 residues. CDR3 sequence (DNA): TGTGCCAGCAGTTCCCGAGTTTACTATGGCTACACCTTC. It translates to CASSSRVYYGYTF.

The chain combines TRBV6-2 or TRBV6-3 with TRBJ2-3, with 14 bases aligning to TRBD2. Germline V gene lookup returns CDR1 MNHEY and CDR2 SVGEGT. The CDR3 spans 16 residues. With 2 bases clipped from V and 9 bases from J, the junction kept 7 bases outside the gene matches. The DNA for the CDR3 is TGTGCCAGCAGTTACGGGGGACTAGCGGGGGACCGGACGCAGTATTTT. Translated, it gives CASSYGGLAGDRTQYF.

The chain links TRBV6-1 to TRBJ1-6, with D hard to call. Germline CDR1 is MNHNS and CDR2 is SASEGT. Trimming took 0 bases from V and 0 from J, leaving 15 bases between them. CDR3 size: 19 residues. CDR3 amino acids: CASSEALPTRSSYNSPLHF. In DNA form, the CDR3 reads TGTGCCAGCAGTGAAGCGCTTCCGACCCGGAGCTCCTATAATTCACCCCTCCACTTT.

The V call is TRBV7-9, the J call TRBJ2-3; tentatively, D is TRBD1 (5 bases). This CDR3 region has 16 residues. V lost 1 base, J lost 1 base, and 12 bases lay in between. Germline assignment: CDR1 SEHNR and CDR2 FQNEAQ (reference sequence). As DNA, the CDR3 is TGTGCCAGCAGCTTAGGGGGCCCCTTTGGCACAGATACGCAGTATTTT. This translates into CASSLGGPFGTDTQYF. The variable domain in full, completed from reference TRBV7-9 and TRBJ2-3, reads DTGVSQNPRHKITKRGQNVTFRCDPISEHNRLYWYRQTLGQGPEFLTYFQNEAQLEKSRLLSDRFSAERPKGSFSTLEIQRTEQGDSAMYLCASSLGGPFGTDTQYFGPGTRLTVL.

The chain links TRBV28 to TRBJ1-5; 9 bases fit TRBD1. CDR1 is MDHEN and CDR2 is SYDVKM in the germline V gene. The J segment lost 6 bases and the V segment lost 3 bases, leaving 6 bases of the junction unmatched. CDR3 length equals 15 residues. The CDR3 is CASSFQTGGGQPQHF. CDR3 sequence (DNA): TGTGCCAGCAGTTTCCAGACAGGGGGTGGTCAGCCCCAGCATTTT.

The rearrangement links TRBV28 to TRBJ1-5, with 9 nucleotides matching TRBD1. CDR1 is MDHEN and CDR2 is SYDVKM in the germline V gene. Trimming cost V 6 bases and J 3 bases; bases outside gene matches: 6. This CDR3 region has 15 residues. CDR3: CASRGDRVVNQPQHF. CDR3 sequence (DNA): TGTGCCAGCAGGGGGGACAGGGTGGTCAATCAGCCCCAGCATTTT.

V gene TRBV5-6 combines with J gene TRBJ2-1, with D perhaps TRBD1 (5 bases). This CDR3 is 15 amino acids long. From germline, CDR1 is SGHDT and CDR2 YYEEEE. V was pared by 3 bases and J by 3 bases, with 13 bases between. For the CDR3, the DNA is TGTGCCAGCAGCTCCAGGGCAGTCTTCTACAATGAGCAGTTCTTC. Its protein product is CASSSRAVFYNEQFF.

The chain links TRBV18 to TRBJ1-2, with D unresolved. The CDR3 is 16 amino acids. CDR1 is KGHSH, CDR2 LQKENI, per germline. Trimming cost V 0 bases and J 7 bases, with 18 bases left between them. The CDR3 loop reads CASSPPSQPSSSGYTF. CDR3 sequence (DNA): TGTGCCAGCTCACCACCGTCACAACCTTCTTCCTCTGGCTACACCTTC.

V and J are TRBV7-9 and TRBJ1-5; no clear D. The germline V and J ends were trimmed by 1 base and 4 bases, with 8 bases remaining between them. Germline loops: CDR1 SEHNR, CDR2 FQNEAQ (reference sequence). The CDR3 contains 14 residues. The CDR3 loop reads CASSLVGGNQPQHF. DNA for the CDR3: TGTGCCAGCAGCTTAGTCGGCGGAAATCAGCCCCAGCATTTT.

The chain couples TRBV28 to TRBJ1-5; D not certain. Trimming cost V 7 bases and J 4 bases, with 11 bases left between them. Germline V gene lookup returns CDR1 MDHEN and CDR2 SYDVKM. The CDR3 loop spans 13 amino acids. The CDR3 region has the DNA TGTGCCAGCACCGCGCTCCAAAATCAGCCCCAGCATTTT. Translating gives CASTALQNQPQHF.

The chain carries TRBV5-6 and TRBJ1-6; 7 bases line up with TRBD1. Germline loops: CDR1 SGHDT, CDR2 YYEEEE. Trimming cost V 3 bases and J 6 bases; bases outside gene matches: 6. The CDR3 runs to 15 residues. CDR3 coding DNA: TGTGCCAGCAGCTACTTCGGGACAGCTAATTCACCCCTCCACTTT. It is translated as CASSYFGTANSPLHF.

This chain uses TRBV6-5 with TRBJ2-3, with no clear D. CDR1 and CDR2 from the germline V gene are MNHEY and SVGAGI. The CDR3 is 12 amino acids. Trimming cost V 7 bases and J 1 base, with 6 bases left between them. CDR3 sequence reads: CASKQGTDTQYF. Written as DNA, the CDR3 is TGTGCCAGCAAGCAGGGCACAGATACGCAGTATTTT.

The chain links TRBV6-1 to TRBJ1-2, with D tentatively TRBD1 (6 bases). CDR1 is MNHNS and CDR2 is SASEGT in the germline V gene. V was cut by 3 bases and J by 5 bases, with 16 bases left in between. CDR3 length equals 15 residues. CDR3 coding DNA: TGTGCCAGCAGTGAGCAGGGGAGTTTTTTGTATGGCTACACCTTC. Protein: CASSEQGSFLYGYTF.

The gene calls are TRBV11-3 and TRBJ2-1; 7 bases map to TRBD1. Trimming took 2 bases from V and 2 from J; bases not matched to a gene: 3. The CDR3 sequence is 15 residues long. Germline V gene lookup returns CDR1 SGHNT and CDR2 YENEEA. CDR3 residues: CASSLSQGAYNEQFF. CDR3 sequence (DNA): TGTGCCAGCAGCTTAAGCCAGGGGGCCTACAATGAGCAGTTCTTC.